The 25 T cell receptor beta chains reported below all come from one sample, sequenced in a study of cytomegalovirus exposure and HLA in healthy donors. Both 60 Vbeta primers and 13 Jbeta primers went into the PCR. The assay was immunoSEQ multiplex PCR, and TCRdb's table has in-frame clones only and misses some. The data hold fewer than 80,000 clones, with 65% to 70% observed a single time. Sequencing was done on a sample of PBMCs. These receptors were collected from a woman in her forties or fifties in good health and CMV-seropositive.

The J gene is TRBJ1-1, the V gene TRBV7-3; maybe TRBD1 (5 bases). Trimming left V 2 bases short and J 0 bases short, with 10 bases between. Per the germline V gene, CDR1 is SGHTA and CDR2 is FQGTGA. CDR3 size: 15 residues. Here the CDR3 DNA reads TGTGCCAGCAGCTTACAGGGATCCATGAACACTGAAGCTTTCTTT. It translates to CASSLQGSMNTEAFF.

The V call is TRBV2, the J call TRBJ2-7, with D possibly matching TRBD1 (5 bases). Germline lookup yields CDR1 SNHLY and CDR2 FYNNEI. The CDR3 has 12 residues. V lost 6 bases to trimming and J lost 4 bases, with 10 bases between them. The CDR3 protein is CASRDNSYEQYV. CDR3 in DNA: TGTGCCAGCAGGGACAACTCTTACGAGCAGTACGTC.

V is TRBV27 and J is TRBJ1-6; 7 bases map to TRBD1. V trimming: 6 bases; J trimming: 7 bases; junction bases outside the gene matches: 3. CDR1 MNHEY and CDR2 SMNVEV come from the germline V gene (reference sequence). The CDR3 extends over 13 amino acids. CDR3 coding DNA: TGTGCCAGCAGGCACAGGGGAAATTCACCCCTCCACTTT. It specifies CASRHRGNSPLHF.

The sample holds one count of this clone. The chain couples TRBV2 to TRBJ2-1; 11 nucleotides line up with TRBD2. Germline V gene sequence: CDR1 SNHLY, CDR2 FYNNEI. V lost 4 bases and J lost 3; bases outside the gene matches: 8. The CDR3 consists of 17 residues. The chain's CDR3 is CASSALAGGLHYNEQFF. The CDR3, as DNA: TGTGCCAGCAGTGCCCTAGCGGGGGGCCTCCACTACAATGAGCAGTTCTTC.

Only one count was recorded for this clone. The V gene is TRBV7-9, the J gene TRBJ2-7, with 7 bases that match TRBD1. The CDR3 runs to 12 residues. Germline V gene data show CDR1 as SEHNR and CDR2 as FQNEAQ (reference sequence). DNA of the CDR3: TGTTCCAGCAGTACAGGGGTAGGAGAGCAGTACGTC. Its protein product is CSSSTGVGEQYV.

The chain recombines TRBV5-1 with TRBJ2-5, with D perhaps matching TRBD1 (6 bases). Trimming took 4 bases from V and 5 from J, leaving 18 bases between them. This CDR3 comprises 15 residues. Germline V gene lookup returns CDR1 SGHRS and CDR2 YFSETQ. CDR3 loop: CASSPETGIRETQYF. CDR3 nucleotides: TGCGCCAGCAGCCCCGAGACAGGTATTAGGGAGACCCAGTACTTC.

The chain is built from TRBV7-6 and TRBJ2-3; 8 nucleotides line up with TRBD2. In germline, CDR1 is SGHVS, CDR2 FNYEAQ. The CDR3 contains 15 residues. Trimming at V came to 4 bases and at J to 1 base, leaving 4 bases not matched to a gene. The CDR3 sequence: CASSSSGGGTDTQYF. The CDR3 nucleotides are TGTGCCAGCAGCTCCTCCGGGGGGGGCACAGATACGCAGTATTTT. The complete variable domain, with remaining parts taken from reference TRBV7-6 and TRBJ2-3, reads GAGVSQSPRYKVTKRGQDVALRCDPISGHVSLYWYRQALGQGPEFLTYFNYEAQQDKSGLPNDRFSAERPEGSISTLTIQRTEQRDSAMYRCASSSSGGGTDTQYFGPGTRLTVL.

The chain uses TRBV27 and TRBJ2-5; the D gene is possibly TRBD2 (6 bases). The V gene's germline CDR1 is MNHEY and CDR2 SMNVEV (reference sequence). The CDR3 totals 14 residues. Deletions cut 2 bases from V and 2 bases from J, with 9 bases between. For the CDR3, the DNA is TGTGCCAGCAGTTTAATGCGGGGACAAGAGACCCAGTACTTC. Amino acids: CASSLMRGQETQYF.

By sample share, this clone is medium-sized (0.01 to 0.1%). This chain connects TRBV5-6 to TRBJ1-1; TRBD1 aligns across 8 bases. Trimming took 3 bases from V and 4 from J; bases not matched to a gene: 5. The germline gives CDR1 SGHDT, CDR2 YYEEEE. There are 14 residues in the CDR3. The CDR3 DNA is TGTGCCAGCAGCTCGACGGACAGGGTCACTGAAGCTTTCTTT. Translation gives CASSSTDRVTEAFF. Looking up the rest from reference TRBV5-6 and TRBJ1-1 gives the full variable domain: DAGVTQSPTHLIKTRGQQVTLRCSPKSGHDTVSWYQQALGQGPQFIFQYYEEEERQRGNFPDRFSGHQFPNYSSELNVNALLLGDSALYLCASSSTDRVTEAFFGQGTRLTVV.

V is TRBV6-5 and J is TRBJ1-1; 11 nucleotides line up with TRBD1. With V trimmed by 6 bases and J by 8 bases, 8 bases remained unmatched. The CDR3 has 14 amino acids. CDR1 and CDR2 from the germline V gene are MNHEY and SVGAGI. The CDR3 coding sequence is TGTGCCAGCAGCCCGATCCGGGACAGGGGGGAAGCTTTCTTT. Its protein is CASSPIRDRGEAFF.

Remarks on this clone: One junction end disagrees with the germline gene, perhaps due to a read error. The V and J genes are TRBV7-9 and TRBJ2-1; D gene unclear. The CDR3 is made up of 12 amino acids. Germline CDR1 is SEHNR and CDR2 is FQNEAQ (reference sequence). The CDR3 sequence: CSSSPLAGEQFF. CDR3 DNA sequence: TGTTCCAGCAGCCCCTTAGCTGGGGAGCAGTTCTTC.

V gene TRBV5-1 combines with J gene TRBJ1-5; 11 positions agree with TRBD1. This CDR3 has 16 amino acids. Germline loops: CDR1 SGHRS, CDR2 YFSETQ. Trimming removed 1 base from V and 3 bases from J; junction bases left unmatched: 3. CDR3 region: CASSLWGQGDNQPQHF. DNA for the CDR3: TGCGCCAGCAGCTTGTGGGGACAGGGGGACAATCAGCCCCAGCATTTT.

V gene TRBV28 combines with J gene TRBJ1-2; possible D gene TRBD1, 5 bases. CDR1 is MDHEN, CDR2 SYDVKM, per germline. The V end was cut by 5 bases, the J end by 5 bases, with 15 bases between. This CDR3 region has 14 residues. The CDR3, as DNA: TGTGCCAGCAGTCCCAGGACACGCGAATATGGCTACACCTTC. It specifies CASSPRTREYGYTF.

The rearrangement joins TRBV2 to TRBJ2-2; TRBD2 matches 7 bases. This CDR3 has 14 residues. V was clipped by 4 bases and J by 4 bases; unmatched bases: 3. Per germline, CDR1 SNHLY and CDR2 FYNNEI. The CDR3 loop reads CASSGLALTGELFF. The CDR3 DNA is TGTGCCAGCAGTGGACTAGCTCTCACCGGGGAGCTGTTTTTT.

CDR3 in DNA: TGTGCCAGCAGTGCCCTCGGAGCCTTCACAGATACGCAGTATTTT. This encodes CASSALGAFTDTQYF. The chain combines TRBV25-1 with TRBJ2-3; D gene uncertain. The CDR3 sequence is 15 residues long. V was clipped by 4 bases and J by 2 bases, with 13 bases between them. CDR1 MGHDK and CDR2 SYGVNS come from the germline V gene.

CDR3 residues: CASSSSGGQYV. CDR3 in DNA: TGTGCCAGCAGTTCCAGCGGGGGGCAGTACGTC. The V call is TRBV28, the J call TRBJ2-7; 8 bases align to TRBD2. Trimming at V came to 4 bases and at J to 9 bases, leaving 2 bases not matched to a gene. The CDR3 is 11 amino acids. The germline gives CDR1 MDHEN, CDR2 SYDVKM.

This clone was detected only a few times. The rearrangement joins TRBV6-1 to TRBJ1-2; 7 nucleotides align to TRBD1. This CDR3 comprises 12 residues. Germline V gene sequence: CDR1 MNHNS, CDR2 SASEGT. The ends lost 6 bases at V and 6 bases at J; junction bases unmatched: 4. This CDR3 reads CASSLDRDGYTF. CDR3 DNA sequence: TGTGCCAGCAGCCTAGACAGGGATGGCTACACCTTC.

This clone was counted only a few times. This rearrangement joins TRBV2 to TRBJ2-2; perhaps TRBD1 as D (5 bases). CDR1 and CDR2 from the germline V gene are SNHLY and FYNNEI. The CDR3 is 14 residues long. V lost 7 bases, J lost 4 bases, and 13 bases lay in between. CDR3 protein: CASIPQGVTGELFF. Here the CDR3 DNA reads TGTGCCAGCATTCCTCAGGGCGTCACCGGGGAGCTGTTTTTT.

The table lists this clone with a few counts. The CDR3: CATSPLRGPLHF. The CDR3 DNA reads as TGTGCCACCAGCCCCCTTCGGGGACCCCTCCACTTT. V gene TRBV15 combines with J gene TRBJ1-6, with D hard to call. With 5 bases removed from V and 12 bases from J, the gap between germline ends came to 11 bases. From germline, CDR1 is LNHNV and CDR2 YYDKDF (reference sequence). The CDR3 extends over 12 amino acids.

The rearrangement joins TRBV2 to TRBJ1-2, with 9 bases matching TRBD1. CDR1 is SNHLY and CDR2 is FYNNEI in the germline V gene. CDR3 length equals 16 residues. Trimming took 7 bases from V and 3 from J; bases not matched to a gene: 12. CDR3 amino acids: CASNTGQGTQDYGYTF. The DNA of the CDR3 is TGTGCCAGCAACACGGGACAGGGAACGCAGGACTATGGCTACACCTTC.

This sequence joins TRBV28 and TRBJ1-2; 9 bases are shared with TRBD1. This CDR3 is 16 amino acids long. V lost 6 bases and J lost 3; bases outside the gene matches: 11. Germline-derived CDR1 and CDR2 are MDHEN and SYDVKM. The CDR3 loop reads CASSPDTGGLHYGYTF. In DNA form, the CDR3 reads TGTGCCAGCAGCCCCGATACAGGGGGCTTACACTATGGCTACACCTTC.

The V gene is TRBV27, the J gene TRBJ2-3, with TRBD2 identical over 8 bases. Germline values: CDR1 MNHEY, CDR2 SMNVEV (reference sequence). Trimming removed 2 bases from V and 2 bases from J; junction bases left unmatched: 3. The length of the CDR3 is 15 residues. CDR3 protein: CASSLGGGLTDTQYF. Here the CDR3 DNA reads TGTGCCAGCAGTTTAGGCGGGGGGCTCACAGATACGCAGTATTTT.

This clone was found a few times. The gene calls are TRBV6-6 and TRBJ1-5, with TRBD1 matching 8 bases. The J segment lost 12 bases and the V segment lost 5 bases, leaving 12 bases of the junction unmatched. The CDR3 runs to 14 residues. CDR1 is MNHNY, CDR2 SVGAGI, per germline (reference sequence). The CDR3 sequence: CASSLPGQVNLQHF. CDR3 in DNA: TGTGCCAGCAGTCTACCGGGACAGGTCAATCTCCAGCATTTT.

The chain links TRBV5-6 to TRBJ2-4, with TRBD1 matching 9 bases. The junction had 5 bases not matched to a gene; V was cut back by 3 bases and J by 4 bases. This CDR3 spans 15 amino acids. Looked up from germline, CDR1 is SGHDT and CDR2 is YYEEEE. This chain's CDR3 is CASSSMTGGKNIQYF. In DNA form, the CDR3 reads TGTGCCAGCAGCTCGATGACAGGGGGGAAAAACATTCAGTACTTC.

Points on this clone: Other nucleotide sequences from this sample produce the same CDR3. The chain recombines TRBV21-1 with TRBJ2-7; the table's D gene call, TRBD2, was not cross checked with the DNA. TRBV21-1 is assigned pseudogene status. The CDR3 totals 16 residues. CDR3 residues: CATKIVGGLSSYEQYF. CDR3 DNA: TGTGCCACCAAGATAGTCGGCGGGTTGAGCTCCTACGAGCAGTACTTC.